The 18 T cell receptor beta chains listed next were all sequenced from one sample in a study of blood T cell repertoires in COVID-19. Sequenced by immunoSEQ multiplex PCR; TCRdb stores in-frame clones only, minus some. Of under 65,000 clones listed, about 90% are singletons. The material sequenced was peripheral blood. The receptors originated from a human donor in a cohort sampled during active COVID-19.

The chain carries TRBV7-3 and TRBJ2-1; a weak D match, TRBD1 (6 bases). V lost 4 bases to trimming and J lost 2 bases, with 24 bases between them. The CDR3 runs 19 residues. Germline CDR1 SGHTA, CDR2 FQGTGA. CDR3 residues: CASSSTGNSRERTYNEQFF. CDR3 DNA sequence: TGTGCCAGCAGCTCCACAGGGAATTCGAGAGAACGCACCTACAATGAGCAGTTCTTC.

The rearrangement uses TRBV5-4 and TRBJ1-6; TRBD1 aligns across 7 bases. The germline V gene has CDR1 SGHNT and CDR2 YYREEE (reference sequence). J lost 5 bases, V lost 3 bases, and 11 bases had no gene match. The CDR3 extends over 17 amino acids. The CDR3 region is CASSSGPQGRNNSPLHF. Written as DNA, the CDR3 is TGTGCCAGCAGCTCGGGGCCACAGGGGCGCAATAATTCACCCCTCCACTTT.

The chain is built from TRBV5-6 and TRBJ2-1; TRBD2 aligns across 12 bases. Looked up from germline, CDR1 is SGHDT and CDR2 is YYEEEE. CDR3 length equals 15 residues. V gave up 4 bases and J gave up 4 bases; unmatched junction bases: 3. CDR3 nucleotide sequence: TGTGCCAGCAGCCCGACTAGCGGGAGTTACAATGAGCAGTTCTTC. It specifies CASSPTSGSYNEQFF.

The chain couples TRBV5-8 to TRBJ2-7; TRBD2 matches 12 bases. Germline lookup yields CDR1 SGHTS and CDR2 YDEGEE. Trimming took 5 bases from V and 3 from J; bases not matched to a gene: 3. The CDR3 loop spans 14 amino acids. CDR3 nucleotides: TGTGCCAGCAGTCTAGCGGGGGGGTACTACGAGCAGTACTTC. It encodes CASSLAGGYYEQYF.

The chain carries TRBV6-5 and TRBJ1-3, with TRBD1 identical over 7 bases. The V gene end was trimmed by 6 bases and the J gene end by 4 bases; junction bases not matched to a gene: 6. Germline assignment: CDR1 MNHEY and CDR2 SVGAGI. This CDR3 is 14 amino acids long. The CDR3 reads CASSATGMGNTIYF. The CDR3 DNA reads TGTGCCAGCAGCGCGACAGGGATGGGAAACACCATATATTTT.

The rearrangement links TRBV14 to TRBJ1-1; 7 bases match TRBD1. This CDR3 has 16 residues. Germline V gene lookup returns CDR1 SGHDN and CDR2 FVKESK. With 1 base clipped from V and 3 bases from J, the junction kept 8 bases outside the gene matches. This CDR3 reads CASSQVGGGRDTEAFF. CDR3 DNA: TGTGCCAGCAGCCAAGTAGGGGGCGGACGGGACACTGAAGCTTTCTTT. Supplemented by reference TRBV14 and TRBJ1-1, the full variable domain reads EAGVTQFPSHSVIEKGQTVTLRCDPISGHDNLYWYRRVMGKEIKFLLHFVKESKQDESGMPNNRFLAERTGGTYSTLKVQPAELEDSGVYFCASSQVGGGRDTEAFFGQGTRLTVV.

The rearrangement uses TRBV7-8 and TRBJ2-7, with D maybe TRBD1 (5 bases). This CDR3 region has 17 residues. In germline, CDR1 is SGHVS, CDR2 FQNEAQ. V was clipped by 1 base and J by 2 bases, with 18 bases between them. The CDR3 spells CASSLGPAGISAYEQYF. The CDR3 DNA sequence: TGTGCCAGCAGCTTAGGACCAGCAGGGATATCGGCCTACGAGCAGTACTTC.

The rearrangement joins TRBV29-1 to TRBJ2-2; the match to TRBD2 covers 11 bases. Per germline, CDR1 SQVTM and CDR2 ANQGSEA. The CDR3 has 15 amino acids. V was clipped by 3 bases and J by 1 base; unmatched bases: 1. CDR3 coding DNA: TGCAGCGTTGAGGGGACTAGCGGGAACACCGGGGAGCTGTTTTTT. Protein: CSVEGTSGNTGELFF.

The CDR3 DNA follows: TGTGCCAGCAGCGGGGGACAGAATACTGGAAACACCATATATTTT. The encoded protein is CASSGGQNTGNTIYF. The V gene is TRBV6-2 or TRBV6-3, the J gene TRBJ1-3, with TRBD1 matching over 7 bases. The CDR3 spans 15 residues. Unmatched junction bases numbered 7, after V lost 6 bases and J lost 2 bases. Germline CDR1 and CDR2: MNHEY and SVGEGT.

The chain employs TRBV3-1 (or the pseudogene TRBV3-2) and TRBJ1-1; D unresolved. The V gene's germline CDR1 is LGHDT and CDR2 YNNKEL (reference sequence). The V end was cut by 0 bases, the J end by 3 bases, with 8 bases between. This CDR3 contains 14 residues. CDR3 loop: CASSQDRSHTEAFF. The CDR3 DNA reads TGTGCCAGCAGCCAAGATCGGAGCCACACTGAAGCTTTCTTT.

The chain employs TRBV29-1 and TRBJ1-2; perhaps TRBD1 as D (5 bases). V lost 6 bases and J lost 8, with 13 bases in between. This CDR3 comprises 11 residues. The germline gives CDR1 SQVTM, CDR2 ANQGSEA. The DNA for the CDR3 is TGCAGCGTATCAGGGACTGGAGGCTACACCTTC. As protein: CSVSGTGGYTF.

This clone was counted once. The chain recombines TRBV5-1 with TRBJ2-2, with TRBD1 as a possible D gene (5 bases). V shed 4 bases and J shed 1 base, with 14 bases lying between them. This CDR3 spans 16 amino acids. The germline CDR1 and CDR2 sequences are SGHRS and YFSETQ. DNA of the CDR3: TGCGCCAGCAGCCCAAGACAGAATATGAACACCGGGGAGCTGTTTTTT. Amino acid sequence: CASSPRQNMNTGELFF.

This clone was seen once. The CDR3 region is CASSVVGGTDGYTF. The CDR3 region has the DNA TGTGCCAGCAGCGTAGTCGGGGGGACGGATGGCTACACCTTC. The V and J genes are TRBV9 and TRBJ1-2, with D maybe TRBD1 (5 bases). Trimming pared 0 bases from V and 6 bases from J, leaving 12 bases between. This CDR3 has 14 amino acids. Germline CDR1 is SGDLS and CDR2 is YYNGEE.

This chain joins TRBV28 and TRBJ2-1, with TRBD1 matching over 9 bases. The CDR3 consists of 15 residues. Per germline, CDR1 MDHEN and CDR2 SYDVKM. V lost 6 bases to trimming and J lost 6 bases; unmatched junction nucleotides: 9. Here the CDR3 reads CASSLRTGATNEQFF. For the CDR3, the DNA is TGTGCCAGCAGCCTACGGACAGGGGCGACCAATGAGCAGTTCTTC.

The V gene is TRBV9, the J gene TRBJ1-1; D gene ambiguous. The V end lost 4 bases, the J end lost 11 bases, and 24 bases lay between the germline ends. Germline V gene sequence: CDR1 SGDLS, CDR2 YYNGEE. This CDR3 is 15 amino acids long. The CDR3 spells CASSPPSGRPIGAFF. The CDR3 DNA is TGTGCCAGCAGCCCCCCCTCCGGGAGGCCCATCGGTGCTTTCTTT.

The chain recombines TRBV11-2 with TRBJ2-6, with TRBD2 identical over 7 bases. This CDR3 spans 19 amino acids. CDR1 is SGHAT, CDR2 FQNNGV, per germline. J was trimmed by 0 bases and V by 5 bases; bases with no gene match: 13. The CDR3 DNA reads as TGTGCCAGCAGCGGGGGGACGGGACTACCGAGCTCTGGGGCCAACGTCCTGACTTTC. This translates into CASSGGTGLPSSGANVLTF.

V is TRBV7-9 and J is TRBJ1-4; D is undetermined. This CDR3 contains 14 residues. V lost 4 bases to trimming and J lost 4 bases, with 10 bases between them. Per germline, CDR1 SEHNR and CDR2 FQNEAQ (reference sequence). The CDR3 DNA reads TGTGCCAGCAGCTCCGTCGAGGGTAATGAAAAACTGTTTTTT. It translates to CASSSVEGNEKLFF.

The chain couples TRBV19 to TRBJ2-7, with a tentative D call TRBD2 (6 bases). CDR3 length: 15 residues. With 3 bases removed from V and 7 bases from J, the gap between germline ends came to 19 bases. CDR1 and CDR2 (germline): LNHDA, SQIVND (reference sequence). The CDR3 coding sequence is TGTGCCAGTAGTATTCTTGGACAAACCGGGGGAGAGCAGTACTTC. Amino acids: CASSILGQTGGEQYF.